These T cell receptor beta chains were read from a single sample in a study of cytomegalovirus exposure and HLA in healthy donors. Profiled with immunoSEQ multiplex PCR; TCRdb holds only in-frame clones, not every one. The sample yields about 160,000 clones, approximately 84% seen once. Material: PBMCs. The receptors derive from a man in his thirties or forties in good health and CMV-seronegative. CDR3s include the opening cysteine and the closing phenylalanine or tryptophan. The order of the fields is V gene, D gene, clone size, J gene, CDR3 protein, CDR3 DNA. A D gene is named only where the DNA matches it firmly. Only some rows state a clone size, as once, few, many or a class for expanded clones.

V: TRBV7-6
D: TRBD2
size: .
J: TRBJ2-5
CDR3: CASSPSSGETQYF
DNA: TGTGCCAGCAGCCCGTCTAGCGGGGAGACCCAGTACTTC

V: TRBV2
D: .
size: .
J: TRBJ2-1
CDR3: CASSKTPGLRGIYEQFF
DNA: TGTGCCAGCAGTAAAACCCCGGGACTAAGGGGGATCTATGAGCAGTTCTTC

V: TRBV5-1
D: TRBD2
size: .
J: TRBJ2-3
CDR3: CASSLAGLSTTDTQYF
DNA: TGCGCCAGCAGCTTGGCGGGACTATCGACCACAGATACGCAGTATTTT

V: TRBV28
D: .
size: .
J: TRBJ2-7
CDR3: CASSPSGVGPLEQYF
DNA: TGTGCCAGCAGTCCCTCAGGGGTTGGGCCTTTGGAGCAGTACTTC

V: TRBV11-1
D: TRBD1
size: few
J: TRBJ2-2
CDR3: CASSQGQDINTGELFF
DNA: TGTGCCAGCAGTCAAGGACAGGATATTAACACCGGGGAGCTGTTTTTT

V: TRBV29-1
D: TRBD1
size: .
J: TRBJ1-2
CDR3: CSVAQGLGYGYTF
DNA: TGCAGCGTAGCACAGGGGCTGGGCTATGGCTACACCTTC

V: TRBV2
D: TRBD1
size: .
J: TRBJ1-1
CDR3: CASSTGQGAATEAFF
DNA: TGTGCCAGCAGTACAGGACAGGGGGCGGCCACTGAAGCTTTCTTT

V: TRBV5-1
D: .
size: .
J: TRBJ1-5
CDR3: CASSLDPPTGPNQPQHF
DNA: TGCGCCAGCAGCTTGGATCCCCCAACAGGGCCCAATCAGCCCCAGCATTTT

V: TRBV29-1
D: TRBD1
size: few
J: TRBJ1-1
CDR3: CSVVWWGQRNTEAFF
DNA: TGCAGCGTTGTATGGTGGGGACAGAGGAACACTGAAGCTTTCTTT

V: TRBV28
D: .
size: .
J: TRBJ1-1
CDR3: CASSLFGGFRNTEAFF
DNA: TGTGCCAGCAGTTTATTCGGAGGATTCCGGAACACTGAAGCTTTCTTT

V: TRBV27
D: .
size: .
J: TRBJ1-2
CDR3: CASSLQANYGYTF
DNA: TGTGCCAGCAGTTTACAGGCGAACTATGGCTACACCTTC

V: TRBV4-1
D: TRBD2
size: .
J: TRBJ2-5
CDR3: CASSQGSGRQETQYF
DNA: TGCGCCAGCAGCCAAGGCAGCGGGAGGCAAGAGACCCAGTACTTC

V: TRBV11-3
D: .
size: .
J: TRBJ1-1
CDR3: CASTGLGGRDEAFF
DNA: TGTGCCAGCACCGGATTGGGAGGCCGGGATGAAGCTTTCTTT

V: TRBV5-5
D: TRBD2
size: .
J: TRBJ2-3
CDR3: CASSLAGRDTDTQYF
DNA: TGTGCCAGCAGCTTGGCCGGGAGGGACACAGATACGCAGTATTTT

V: TRBV18
D: .
size: once
J: TRBJ2-3
CDR3: CASSTQTFTLTVTQYF
DNA: TGTGCCAGCTCAACCCAGACTTTTACCCTCACTGTTACGCAGTATTTT

V: TRBV10-3
D: .
size: .
J: TRBJ2-4
CDR3: CAISEQLATMSLAKNIQYF
DNA: TGTGCCATCAGTGAGCAGCTAGCGACCATGTCGTTAGCCAAAAACATTCAGTACTTC

V: TRBV5-4
D: TRBD1
size: .
J: TRBJ1-5
CDR3: CASSPGQGGNQPQHF
DNA: TGTGCCAGCAGCCCCGGACAGGGCGGCAATCAGCCCCAGCATTTT

V: TRBV27
D: TRBD2
size: .
J: TRBJ2-1
CDR3: CASIPGTSGSSNEQFF
DNA: TGTGCCAGCATCCCCGGGACTAGCGGGAGTAGTAATGAGCAGTTCTTC

V: TRBV6-5
D: .
size: .
J: TRBJ2-7
CDR3: CASSTDASESYEQYF
DNA: TGTGCCAGCAGTACGGACGCTAGCGAATCCTACGAGCAGTACTTC

V: TRBV30
D: TRBD2
size: once
J: TRBJ2-1
CDR3: CAWSVGREKDEQFF
DNA: TGTGCCTGGAGTGTCGGGCGGGAGAAGGATGAGCAGTTCTTC

V: TRBV7-2
D: .
size: .
J: TRBJ1-2
CDR3: CASSLARGANYGYTF
DNA: TGTGCCAGCAGCTTAGCGCGGGGGGCTAACTATGGCTACACCTTC

V: TRBV4-1
D: .
size: .
J: TRBJ1-1
CDR3: CASSQDTGQLNTEAFF
DNA: TGCGCCAGCAGCCAAGACACCGGACAGCTGAACACTGAAGCTTTCTTT

V: TRBV27
D: .
size: few
J: TRBJ1-3
CDR3: CASSYLQGNTIYF
DNA: TGTGCCAGCAGCTATCTACAGGGAAACACCATATATTTT

V: TRBV15
D: .
size: .
J: TRBJ2-7
CDR3: CATSLDPGRGYEQYF
DNA: TGTGCCACCAGCTTAGACCCGGGCAGGGGCTACGAGCAGTACTTC

V: TRBV28
D: TRBD1
size: few
J: TRBJ2-7
CDR3: CASIPVGTGGAGKNYEQYF
DNA: TGTGCCAGCATCCCTGTAGGGACAGGGGGCGCCGGAAAAAACTACGAGCAGTACTTC

V: TRBV11-2
D: .
size: .
J: TRBJ1-6
CDR3: CASSLEPVNSPLHF
DNA: TGTGCCAGCAGCTTAGAGCCGGTTAATTCACCCCTCCACTTT

V: TRBV5-1
D: TRBD1
size: .
J: TRBJ2-5
CDR3: CASSSGQGSETQYF
DNA: TGCGCCAGCAGCTCGGGACAGGGTTCGGAGACCCAGTACTTC

V: TRBV29-1
D: .
size: .
J: TRBJ2-7
CDR3: CSVAVRVFSYEQYF
DNA: TGCAGCGTTGCCGTTCGAGTTTTTTCCTACGAGCAGTACTTC

V: TRBV29-1
D: TRBD1
size: .
J: TRBJ2-7
CDR3: CSVAPGQGEYEQYF
DNA: TGCAGCGTTGCCCCGGGACAGGGAGAATACGAGCAGTACTTC

V: TRBV19
D: TRBD1
size: .
J: TRBJ1-2
CDR3: CASSIGTGGERVYGYTF
DNA: TGTGCCAGTAGTATCGGGACAGGGGGCGAGCGGGTCTATGGCTACACCTTC

V: TRBV10-3
D: .
size: once
J: TRBJ1-2
CDR3: CAISEKGPNYGYTF
DNA: TGTGCCATCAGTGAGAAGGGGCCTAACTATGGCTACACCTTC

V: TRBV2
D: .
size: .
J: TRBJ2-1
CDR3: CATKGGEVGEQFF
DNA: TGTGCCACCAAGGGGGGGGAAGTAGGGGAGCAGTTCTTC

V: TRBV19
D: .
size: .
J: TRBJ1-5
CDR3: CASSMIQGGNQPQHF
DNA: TGTGCCAGTAGTATGATACAGGGTGGCAATCAGCCCCAGCATTTT

V: TRBV6-1
D: .
size: .
J: TRBJ2-1
CDR3: CASHPRGGAGNEQFF
DNA: TGTGCCAGCCACCCCCGAGGGGGCGCGGGAAATGAGCAGTTCTTC

V: TRBV18
D: TRBD1
size: .
J: TRBJ2-2
CDR3: CASSPLRTGKNTGELFF
DNA: TGTGCCAGCTCACCGCTGCGGACAGGGAAGAACACCGGGGAGCTGTTTTTT

V: TRBV29-1
D: .
size: .
J: TRBJ2-7
CDR3: CSARGGAAYEQYF
DNA: TGCAGCGCAAGGGGGGGGGCGGCCTACGAGCAGTACTTC

V: TRBV28
D: .
size: .
J: TRBJ2-7
CDR3: CASSFSPGSGTYEQYF
DNA: TGTGCCAGCAGTTTTTCCCCAGGCTCGGGGACTTACGAGCAGTACTTC

V: TRBV7-9
D: TRBD1
size: .
J: TRBJ2-1
CDR3: CASSPNGVGDRVGNEQFF
DNA: TGTGCCAGCAGCCCTAACGGGGTCGGGGACAGGGTAGGCAATGAGCAGTTCTTC

V: TRBV15
D: TRBD1
size: .
J: TRBJ1-1
CDR3: CATRRTGKGTEAFF
DNA: TGTGCCACCAGAAGGACAGGGAAGGGCACTGAAGCTTTCTTT

V: TRBV7-6
D: TRBD2
size: once
J: TRBJ2-1
CDR3: CASSFTPKGREGLNEQFF
DNA: TGTGCCAGCAGCTTTACACCAAAGGGGCGGGAGGGCCTCAATGAGCAGTTCTTC

V: TRBV29-1
D: TRBD1
size: .
J: TRBJ2-2
CDR3: CSVDRGYTGELFF
DNA: TGCAGCGTGGACAGGGGGTACACCGGGGAGCTGTTTTTT

V: TRBV7-2
D: TRBD1
size: .
J: TRBJ1-3
CDR3: CASSLDRGVGNTIYF
DNA: TGTGCCAGCAGCTTAGACAGGGGAGTTGGAAACACCATATATTTT

V: TRBV6-5
D: .
size: .
J: TRBJ2-2
CDR3: CASSYSRTKNTGELFF
DNA: TGTGCCAGCAGTTACTCGAGGACTAAGAACACCGGGGAGCTGTTTTTT

V: TRBV5-4
D: TRBD1
size: .
J: TRBJ2-1
CDR3: CASSLRTGNEQFF
DNA: TGTGCCAGCAGCTTGCGGACAGGGAATGAGCAGTTCTTC

V: TRBV27
D: TRBD1
size: .
J: TRBJ2-7
CDR3: CASSFGQAGEQYF
DNA: TGTGCCAGCAGTTTCGGACAGGCCGGCGAGCAGTACTTC

V: TRBV6-5
D: TRBD1
size: once
J: TRBJ1-4
CDR3: CASSLRGRTNEKLFF
DNA: TGTGCCAGCAGTTTAAGGGGGCGGACTAATGAAAAACTGTTTTTT

V: TRBV27
D: .
size: .
J: TRBJ2-3
CDR3: CASKTLSSSTDTQYF
DNA: TGTGCCAGCAAAACCCTAAGTTCCAGCACAGATACGCAGTATTTT

V: TRBV14
D: TRBD1
size: .
J: TRBJ2-7
CDR3: CASRPQGVYEQYF
DNA: TGTGCCAGCAGGCCTCAGGGGGTCTACGAGCAGTACTTC

V: TRBV11-2
D: .
size: .
J: TRBJ2-7
CDR3: CASSYEASYEQYF
DNA: TGTGCCAGCAGCTACGAGGCCAGTTACGAGCAGTACTTC

V: TRBV6-5
D: .
size: .
J: TRBJ2-3
CDR3: CASSYGRGSGDTQYF
DNA: TGTGCCAGCAGTTACGGTCGGGGGTCCGGGGATACGCAGTATTTT

V: TRBV27
D: .
size: .
J: TRBJ1-4
CDR3: CASSWVANEKLFF
DNA: TGTGCCAGCAGTTGGGTGGCTAATGAAAAACTATTTTTT

V: TRBV4-3
D: .
size: few
J: TRBJ1-1
CDR3: CASSQDRVGHTEAFF
DNA: TGCGCCAGCAGCCAAGACAGGGTTGGTCACACTGAAGCTTTCTTT